Listed here are 15 T cell receptor beta chains from one sample, sequenced in a study of blood T cell repertoires in COVID-19. Profiling relied on immunoSEQ multiplex PCR, and the TCRdb table lists in-frame clones only, not all of them. The sample has fewer than 120,000 clones; about three quarters are singletons. The sequenced sample consisted of peripheral blood. Every receptor here comes from a woman of 80 years or more with active or convalescent COVID-19.

The chain recombines TRBV4-3 with TRBJ1-4; TRBD1 matches at 9 bases. Germline assignment: CDR1 LGHNA and CDR2 YSLEER. The CDR3 is made up of 15 amino acids. V shed 3 bases, J shed 6 bases, and the junction held 5 bases outside the gene matches. CDR3 DNA sequence: TGCGCCAGCAGCCAGGAGGGACAGGGTTATGAAAAACTGTTTTTT. Encoded protein: CASSQEGQGYEKLFF.

CDR3 protein: CASSERGRFRSPLHF. The CDR3 coding sequence is TGTGCCAGCAGTGAAAGGGGGCGCTTTCGGTCACCCCTCCACTTT. The J gene is TRBJ1-6, the V gene TRBV28; TRBD1 agrees at 7 bases. CDR1 and CDR2 (germline): MDHEN, SYDVKM. This CDR3 is 15 amino acids long. V lost 5 bases, J lost 10 bases, and 11 bases stayed unmatched.

The chain combines TRBV5-1 with TRBJ2-1, with D perhaps TRBD1 (5 bases). V was shortened by 4 bases and J by 9 bases, with 14 bases between the two germline ends. This CDR3 has 13 residues. Germline loops: CDR1 SGHRS, CDR2 YFSETQ. The CDR3 reads CASSQPRVGEQFF. In DNA, the CDR3 is TGCGCCAGCAGCCAACCCAGGGTGGGTGAGCAGTTCTTC.

The chain couples TRBV28 to TRBJ1-4; D gene ambiguous. Germline lookup yields CDR1 MDHEN and CDR2 SYDVKM. This CDR3 spans 16 amino acids. V was shortened by 8 bases and J by 6 bases, with 22 bases between the two germline ends. The CDR3 protein is CASVNPSGNGDEKLFF. CDR3 coding DNA: TGTGCCAGCGTAAACCCTTCCGGGAACGGAGATGAAAAACTGTTTTTT.

The chain uses TRBV9 and TRBJ1-6; 7 bases align to TRBD1. Germline lookup yields CDR1 SGDLS and CDR2 YYNGEE. This CDR3 comprises 17 residues. The trim removed 3 bases at V and 0 bases at J, leaving 6 bases unmatched. DNA for the CDR3: TGTGCCAGCAGCGAGACAGGGCAGAGCTCCTATAATTCACCCCTCCACTTT. It is translated as CASSETGQSSYNSPLHF.

As concerns this clone: Germline is not matched at one junction end, which may reflect a read error. V gene TRBV7-3 combines with J gene TRBJ1-3; TRBD1 matches at 7 bases. Germline loops: CDR1 SGHTA, CDR2 FQGTGA. The CDR3 contains 15 residues. Written as DNA, the CDR3 is TGTGCCAGCAGCCGAGACGACAGGGCTGGGAACACCATATATTTT. Translated: CASSRDDRAGNTIYF.

V gene TRBV18 combines with J gene TRBJ1-4; D remains unclear. Trimming took off 6 bases at V and 0 bases at J, with 8 bases between the two ends. The length of the CDR3 is 14 residues. The germline V gene has CDR1 KGHSH and CDR2 LQKENI. The CDR3 region is CASSPVTTNEKLFF. Here the CDR3 DNA reads TGTGCCAGCTCGCCGGTAACAACTAATGAAAAACTGTTTTTT.

This clone appeared a single time. This rearrangement joins TRBV5-1 to TRBJ2-1; D uncertain. V was trimmed by 5 bases and J by 0 bases, leaving 9 bases between them. The V gene's germline CDR1 is SGHRS and CDR2 YFSETQ. The CDR3 spans 14 residues. CDR3 loop: CASRTDSSYNEQFF. The CDR3 DNA follows: TGCGCCAGCAGAACTGATAGCTCCTACAATGAGCAGTTCTTC.

This chain joins TRBV15 and TRBJ2-1; no clear D gene. The CDR3 runs to 13 residues. Trimming took off 0 bases at V and 6 bases at J, with 6 bases between the two ends. Per germline, CDR1 LNHNV and CDR2 YYDKDF (reference sequence). Here the CDR3 reads CATSRDVSNEQFF. CDR3 in DNA: TGTGCCACCAGCAGAGACGTCAGCAATGAGCAGTTCTTC.

The rearrangement uses TRBV11-2 and TRBJ2-7; 12 bases align to TRBD1. The germline CDR1 and CDR2 sequences are SGHAT and FQNNGV. Trimming took 1 base from V and 4 from J; bases not matched to a gene: 5. This CDR3 region has 16 residues. This chain's CDR3 is CASSLGPGQGAYEQYF. The CDR3 region has the DNA TGTGCCAGCAGCTTAGGGCCGGGACAGGGGGCATACGAGCAGTACTTC. Together with reference TRBV11-2 and TRBJ2-7, the CDR3 gives the full variable domain: EAGVAQSPRYKIIEKRQSVAFWCNPISGHATLYWYQQILGQGPKLLIQFQNNGVVDDSQLPKDRFSAERLKGVDSTLKIQPAKLEDSAVYLCASSLGPGQGAYEQYFGPGTRLTVT.

The chain links TRBV11-2 to TRBJ2-1, with a weak D call TRBD2 (6 bases). The CDR3 loop spans 18 amino acids. With 5 bases removed from V and 0 bases from J, the gap between germline ends came to 20 bases. From germline, CDR1 is SGHAT and CDR2 FQNNGV. In DNA form, the CDR3 reads TGTGCCAGCAGCGCGTATTTGAGTAGCGGAAGCTCCTACAATGAGCAGTTCTTC. Amino acids: CASSAYLSSGSSYNEQFF.

The chain recombines TRBV11-2 with TRBJ2-1, with 8 bases that match TRBD2. There are 16 residues in the CDR3. Germline trimming cut 3 bases from V and 1 base from J; bases unmatched to any gene: 5. CDR1 and CDR2 (germline): SGHAT, FQNNGV. CDR3 sequence: CASSFLGLGSYNEQFF. In DNA form, the CDR3 reads TGTGCCAGCAGCTTTCTGGGACTAGGGTCCTACAATGAGCAGTTCTTC. Looking up the rest from reference TRBV11-2 and TRBJ2-1 gives the full variable domain: EAGVAQSPRYKIIEKRQSVAFWCNPISGHATLYWYQQILGQGPKLLIQFQNNGVVDDSQLPKDRFSAERLKGVDSTLKIQPAKLEDSAVYLCASSFLGLGSYNEQFFGPGTRLTVL.

The chain joins TRBV28 to TRBJ2-5, with 9 bases fitting TRBD1. This CDR3 has 16 residues. Germline V gene data show CDR1 as MDHEN and CDR2 as SYDVKM. V shed 4 bases and J 5 bases; nucleotides not matched to a gene: 11. CDR3 coding DNA: TGTGCCAGCAGTTGGGACAGGGTGAGGAATTTGGAGACCCAGTACTTC. Its protein product is CASSWDRVRNLETQYF.

V is TRBV5-1 and J is TRBJ1-1; tentatively, D is TRBD1 (5 bases). V was shortened by 3 bases and J by 5 bases, with 14 bases between the two germline ends. The CDR3 is 14 residues long. From germline, CDR1 is SGHRS and CDR2 YFSETQ. The DNA for the CDR3 is TGCGCCAGCAGCTCACTTCAGGGAAGTACTGAAGCTTTCTTT. This translates into CASSSLQGSTEAFF.

This clone was found a few times. The rearrangement links TRBV13 to TRBJ2-1; D may be TRBD2 (5 bases). The CDR3 is made up of 16 amino acids. Trimming pared 5 bases from V and 4 bases from J, leaving 18 bases between. The germline CDR1 and CDR2 sequences are PRHDT and FYEKMQ (reference sequence). The CDR3 region has the DNA TGTGCCAGCAGCCTACGTCGAGTAAGGAGGTACAATGAGCAGTTCTTC. This gives the protein CASSLRRVRRYNEQFF.